These T cell receptor beta chains were read from a single sample in a study of monozygotic twins with inflammatory bowel disease. After re-calling the 5' RACE reads, TCRdb lists one entry per CDR3 protein, DNA absent. The sample table includes approximately 400,000 distinct CDR3 sequences. The sample consisted of blood. The receptors originated from a human donor with ulcerative colitis or Crohn's disease, or a healthy co-twin of an affected twin (not recorded which). CDR3s include the opening cysteine and the closing phenylalanine or tryptophan.

CDR3 length | J gene | V gene | CDR3 protein
15 | TRBJ1-4 | TRBV7-2 | CASSLGEGFGEKLFF
13 | TRBJ1-2 | TRBV3-1 | CASSQENLYGYTF
13 | TRBJ1-2 | TRBV20-1 | CSAGNRENYGYTF
15 | TRBJ2-3 | TRBV20-1 | CSATSPRVGTDTQYF
15 | TRBJ1-1 | TRBV5-6 | CASSFVGYGNTEAFF
12 | TRBJ1-2 | TRBV3-1 | CASSQGLSGYTF
16 | TRBJ2-2 | TRBV5-4 | CASSFSTSGNTGELFF
16 | TRBJ1-3 | TRBV12-3/TRBV12-4 | CASSLASQGTGNTIYF
14 | TRBJ2-3 | TRBV27 | CASSQTGYPDTQYF
15 | TRBJ1-5 | TRBV12-3/TRBV12-4 | CASRPWGALNQPQHF
14 | TRBJ2-7 | TRBV28 | CASSPPGTSYEQYF
16 | TRBJ1-4 | TRBV24-1 | CATSDHRQTTNEKLFF
13 | TRBJ1-2 | TRBV7-2 | CASSLARDFGYTF
12 | TRBJ1-5 | TRBV6-6 | CIVGRGNQPQHF
16 | TRBJ1-4 | TRBV18 | CASSPDVRAFNEKLFF
15 | TRBJ1-6 | TRBV30 | CAWSTGTGVESPLHF
14 | TRBJ2-7 | TRBV18 | CASSRIRDNYEQYF
15 | TRBJ2-1 | TRBV20-1 | CSAPIVGGRYGEQFF
13 | TRBJ2-7 | TRBV28 | CASRFPTHHEQYF
17 | TRBJ1-3 | TRBV6-1 | CASRDPGQGYGGNTIYF
17 | TRBJ2-1 | TRBV4-1 | CASGSPPEGPPYNEQFF
14 | TRBJ1-4 | TRBV7-2 | CASSPDRFNEKLFF
16 | TRBJ2-3 | TRBV5-1 | CASSLEFGRDTDTQYF
16 | TRBJ2-2 | TRBV20-1 | CSAREWGLKNTGELFF
16 | TRBJ2-1 | TRBV12-3/TRBV12-4 | CASSPRQQKTNNEQFF
12 | TRBJ2-2 | TRBV6-2/TRBV6-3 | CASSYSPGELFF
18 | TRBJ2-4 | TRBV4-3 | CASSQGESGSVAKNIQYF
14 | TRBJ1-2 | TRBV30 | CAWSGDSSNYGYTF
16 | TRBJ2-1 | TRBV5-1 | CASSLRGEAYYNEQFF
14 | TRBJ2-3 | TRBV6-6 | CASSYRDFFHTQYF
13 | TRBJ2-7 | TRBV10-3 | CAISESFPLEQYF
13 | TRBJ2-4 | TRBV20-1 | CSARHRGENIQYF
14 | TRBJ1-5 | TRBV7-9 | CASSRTGDNQPQHF
15 | TRBJ2-5 | TRBV2 | CASSEVGLFQETQYF
13 | TRBJ1-6 | TRBV21-1 | CASNGRGNSPLHF
13 | TRBJ1-1 | TRBV5-6 | CASSSGNDIGAFF
13 | TRBJ2-1 | TRBV20-1 | CSAGRAAYNEQFF
14 | TRBJ1-2 | TRBV5-1 | CASSSGTSPYGYTF
12 | TRBJ1-1 | TRBV30 | CAWGTGNTEAFF
15 | TRBJ1-1 | TRBV28 | CASSSTGRPLTEAFF
15 | TRBJ2-1 | TRBV5-1 | CASSLDLGVHNEQFF
15 | TRBJ1-2 | TRBV7-8 | CASSLEPGSPYGYTF